This T cell receptor (beta chain) was sequenced in a study of blood T cell repertoires in COVID-19. Looking at the study overall: From T cells, B-cell-depleted T cells, or PBMCs came the material, which was cDNA or gDNA.

The CDR3 spans 13 residues. V lost 5 bases and J lost 5, with 13 bases in between. In the original workflow: Amplifying reference gene primers gave estimates of nucleated cell counts. Clones were sequenced by immunoSEQ multiplex PCR, and TCRdb holds only the in-frame ones, with some missing. Clonal size and the V and J genes are those of that table, whereas D and trimming came from the DNA. There are some 120,000 clones in the sample; around nine tenths occur only once, and less than 2% lies in the top ten. The chain employs TRBV12-3 or TRBV12-4 and TRBJ2-7; D is perhaps TRBD2 (7 bases). The sequenced sample consisted of peripheral blood. The sequence was collected from a human donor in a cohort sampled during active COVID-19. Here the CDR3 reads CASSKGGGHEQYF. The CDR3 DNA follows: TGTGCCAGCAGTAAGGGGGGGGGCCACGAGCAGTACTTC.